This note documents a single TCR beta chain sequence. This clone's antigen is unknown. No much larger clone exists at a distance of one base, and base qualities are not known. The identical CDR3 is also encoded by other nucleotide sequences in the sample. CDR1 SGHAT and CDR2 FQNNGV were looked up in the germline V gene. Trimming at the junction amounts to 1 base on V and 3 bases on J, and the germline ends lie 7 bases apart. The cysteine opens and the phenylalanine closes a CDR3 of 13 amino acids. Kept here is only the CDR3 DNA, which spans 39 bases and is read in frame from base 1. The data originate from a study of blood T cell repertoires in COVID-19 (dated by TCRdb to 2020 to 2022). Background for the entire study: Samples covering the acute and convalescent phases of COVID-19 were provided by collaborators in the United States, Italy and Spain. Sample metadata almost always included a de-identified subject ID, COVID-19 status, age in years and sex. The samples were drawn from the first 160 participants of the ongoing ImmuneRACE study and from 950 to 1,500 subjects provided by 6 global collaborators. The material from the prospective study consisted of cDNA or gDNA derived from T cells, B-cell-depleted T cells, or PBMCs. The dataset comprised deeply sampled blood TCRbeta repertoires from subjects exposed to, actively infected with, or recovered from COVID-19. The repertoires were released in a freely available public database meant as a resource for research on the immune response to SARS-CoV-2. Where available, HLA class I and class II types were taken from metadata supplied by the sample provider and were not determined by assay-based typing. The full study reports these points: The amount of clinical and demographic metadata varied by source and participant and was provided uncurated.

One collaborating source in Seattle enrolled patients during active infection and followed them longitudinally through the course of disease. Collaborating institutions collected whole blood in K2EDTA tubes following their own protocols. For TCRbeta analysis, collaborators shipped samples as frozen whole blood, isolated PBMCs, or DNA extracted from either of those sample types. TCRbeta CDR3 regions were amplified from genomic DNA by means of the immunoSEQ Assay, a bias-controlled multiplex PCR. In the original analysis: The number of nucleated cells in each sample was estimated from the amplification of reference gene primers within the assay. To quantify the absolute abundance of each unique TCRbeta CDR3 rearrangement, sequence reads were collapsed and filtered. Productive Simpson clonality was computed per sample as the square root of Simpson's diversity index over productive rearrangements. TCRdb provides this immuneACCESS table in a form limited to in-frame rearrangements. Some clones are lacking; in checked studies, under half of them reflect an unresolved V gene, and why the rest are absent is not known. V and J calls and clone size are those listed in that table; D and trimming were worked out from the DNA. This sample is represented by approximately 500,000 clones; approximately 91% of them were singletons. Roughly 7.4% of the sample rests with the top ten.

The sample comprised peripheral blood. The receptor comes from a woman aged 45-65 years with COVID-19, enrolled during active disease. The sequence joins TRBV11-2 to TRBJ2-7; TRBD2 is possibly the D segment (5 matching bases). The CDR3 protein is CASSLGGGYEQYF. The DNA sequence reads TGTGCCAGCAGCTTAGGAGGAGGCTACGAGCAGTACTTC. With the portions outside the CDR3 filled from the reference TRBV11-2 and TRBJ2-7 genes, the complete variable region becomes EAGVAQSPRYKIIEKRQSVAFWCNPISGHATLYWYQQILGQGPKLLIQFQNNGVVDDSQLPKDRFSAERLKGVDSTLKIQPAKLEDSAVYLCASSLGGGYEQYFGPGTRLTVT.